This T cell receptor beta chain was identified during a study of cytomegalovirus exposure and HLA in healthy donors. The wider study: Previous work identified 90 million to 130 million unique TCR beta sequences from about 179 million T cells. The study's findings and limits: In a later analysis, common viral pathogens appeared linked to several of the most significant clusters.

The PCR had 60 Vbeta and 13 Jbeta primers. TCRdb's table, derived via immunoSEQ multiplex PCR, lists solely in-frame clones and lacks some. The sample carries approximately 140,000 clones, 81% recorded once. This clone was picked up one time. Its antigen remains unidentified. The TCR comes from a man aged 18-30 years in good health and CMV-seronegative. The sequencing sample was made of PBMCs.

The CDR3 DNA follows: TGTGCCAGCAGCGTAGAACGGGGGAGTGGCTACGAGCAGTACTTC. This gives the protein CASSVERGSGYEQYF. The chain uses TRBV9 and TRBJ2-7, with D tentatively TRBD2 (6 bases). Germline V gives CDR1 SGDLS, CDR2 YYNGEE. The V and J ends lost 0 bases and 3 bases respectively, with 13 bases between them. The CDR3 contains 15 residues.